The clone carrying this TCR beta chain came up a few times. The target antigen is unknown. Primers for the PCR totalled 60 Vbeta and 13 Jbeta. The protocol was immunoSEQ multiplex PCR, while the TCRdb copy is restricted to in-frame clones and leaves out a portion. The data hold 150,000 or so clones, with roughly 72% observed a single time. This specimen belongs to a study of cytomegalovirus exposure and HLA in healthy donors. Whole-study results and caveats: Evidence from a later analysis indicated that most CMV-associated TCR beta chains looked HLA-restricted.

CDR1 and CDR2 from the germline V gene are MGHRA and YSYEKL. This CDR3 region has 16 residues. The trim removed 1 base at V and 6 bases at J, leaving 9 bases unmatched. Sample: PBMCs. The sequence was collected from a man aged 25 to 45 in good health and CMV-seronegative. V is TRBV4-1 and J is TRBJ2-7; the match to TRBD1 covers 10 bases. The CDR3 DNA is TGCGCCAGCAGCCAAGGGTTCCTCCGGGACAGGGGCGAGCAGTACTTC. Translating gives CASSQGFLRDRGEQYF.